This TCR beta chain was recovered during a study of blood T cell repertoires in COVID-19. Study in general: There were acute and convalescent COVID-19 samples, and they came from the United States, Italy and Spain.

All enrollees were roughly 18 to 89 years old and from 25 or so US areas. Germline CDR1 and CDR2: GTSNPN and SVGIG (reference sequence). The junction had 13 bases not matched to a gene; V was cut back by 2 bases and J by 7 bases. This CDR3 contains 16 residues. Original analysis: Reference gene primers were amplified, and this amplification served to estimate nucleated cell counts. Some clones are missing from TCRdb's copy, which holds only in-frame ones; the method was immunoSEQ multiplex PCR. V and J calls and clone size are given by that table; D and trimming were obtained from the DNA. Counted here are 250,000 to 300,000 clones, 91% occurring once; the ten biggest clones make up 1.2%.

The sequence derives from a human donor in a cohort exposed to, infected with or recovered from COVID-19 (not recorded which). The donor label of this sample is uncertain. Material: PBMCs or T cells enriched from blood (not recorded which). The chain carries TRBV30 and TRBJ1-2, with TRBD1 identical over 10 bases. CDR3 DNA: TGTGCCTGGAGTTCGGCTAGCGGGACAGGGGTCTCTGGCTACACCTTC. Its translation is CAWSSASGTGVSGYTF.